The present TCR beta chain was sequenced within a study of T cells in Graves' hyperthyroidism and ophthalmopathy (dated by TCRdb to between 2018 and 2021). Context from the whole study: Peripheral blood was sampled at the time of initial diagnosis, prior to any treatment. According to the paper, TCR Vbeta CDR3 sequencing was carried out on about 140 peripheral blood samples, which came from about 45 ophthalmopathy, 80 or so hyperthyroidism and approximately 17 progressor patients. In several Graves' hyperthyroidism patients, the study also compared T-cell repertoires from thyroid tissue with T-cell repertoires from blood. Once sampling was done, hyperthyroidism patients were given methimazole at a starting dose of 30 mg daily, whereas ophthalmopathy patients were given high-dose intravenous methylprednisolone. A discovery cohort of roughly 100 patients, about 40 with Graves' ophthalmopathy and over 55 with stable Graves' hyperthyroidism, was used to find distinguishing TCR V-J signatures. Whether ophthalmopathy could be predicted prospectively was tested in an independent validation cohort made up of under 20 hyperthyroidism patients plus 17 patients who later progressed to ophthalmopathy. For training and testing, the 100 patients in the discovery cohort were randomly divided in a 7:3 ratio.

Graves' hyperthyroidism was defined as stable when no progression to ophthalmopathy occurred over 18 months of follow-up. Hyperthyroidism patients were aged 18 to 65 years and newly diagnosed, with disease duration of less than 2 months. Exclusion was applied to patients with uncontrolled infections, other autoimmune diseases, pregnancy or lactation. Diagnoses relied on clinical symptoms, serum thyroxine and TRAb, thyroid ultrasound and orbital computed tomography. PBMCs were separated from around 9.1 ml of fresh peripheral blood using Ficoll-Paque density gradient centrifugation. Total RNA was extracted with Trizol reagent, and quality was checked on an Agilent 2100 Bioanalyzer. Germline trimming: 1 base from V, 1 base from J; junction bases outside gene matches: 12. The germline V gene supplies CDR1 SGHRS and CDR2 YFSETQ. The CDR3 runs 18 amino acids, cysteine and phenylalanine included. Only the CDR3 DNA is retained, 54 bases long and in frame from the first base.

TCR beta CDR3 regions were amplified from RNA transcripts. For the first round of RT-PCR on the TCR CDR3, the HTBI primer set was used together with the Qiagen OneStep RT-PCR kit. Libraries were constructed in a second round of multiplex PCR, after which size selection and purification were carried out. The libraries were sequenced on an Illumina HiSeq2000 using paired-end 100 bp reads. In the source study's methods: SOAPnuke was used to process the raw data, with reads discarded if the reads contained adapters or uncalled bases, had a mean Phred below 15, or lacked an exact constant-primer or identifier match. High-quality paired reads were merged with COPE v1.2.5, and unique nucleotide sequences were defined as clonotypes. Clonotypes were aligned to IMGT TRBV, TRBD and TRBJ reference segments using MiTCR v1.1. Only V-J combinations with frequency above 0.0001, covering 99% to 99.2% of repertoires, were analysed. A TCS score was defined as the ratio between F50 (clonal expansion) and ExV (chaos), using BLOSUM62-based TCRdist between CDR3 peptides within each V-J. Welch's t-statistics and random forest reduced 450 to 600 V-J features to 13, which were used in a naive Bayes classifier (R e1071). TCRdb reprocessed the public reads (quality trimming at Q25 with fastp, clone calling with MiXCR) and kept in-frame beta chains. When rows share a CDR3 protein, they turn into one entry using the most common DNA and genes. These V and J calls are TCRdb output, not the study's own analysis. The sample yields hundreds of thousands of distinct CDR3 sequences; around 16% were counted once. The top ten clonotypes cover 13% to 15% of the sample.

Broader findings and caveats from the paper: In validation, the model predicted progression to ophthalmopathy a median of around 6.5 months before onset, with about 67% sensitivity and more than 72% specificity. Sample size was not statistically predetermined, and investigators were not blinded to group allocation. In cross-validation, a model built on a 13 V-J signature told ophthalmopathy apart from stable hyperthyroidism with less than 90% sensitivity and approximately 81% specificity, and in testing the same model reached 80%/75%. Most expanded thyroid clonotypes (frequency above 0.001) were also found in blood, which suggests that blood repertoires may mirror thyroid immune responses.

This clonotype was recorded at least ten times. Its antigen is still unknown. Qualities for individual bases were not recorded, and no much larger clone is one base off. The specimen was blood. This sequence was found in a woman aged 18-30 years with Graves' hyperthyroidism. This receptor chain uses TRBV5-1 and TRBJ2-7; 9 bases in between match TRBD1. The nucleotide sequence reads TGCGCCAGCAGCTTGAGGCCGTCCGGGACAGGGATTTCCTACGAGCAGTACTTC. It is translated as CASSLRPSGTGISYEQYF.